This TCR beta chain originates from a study of cytomegalovirus exposure and HLA in healthy donors (dated by TCRdb to 2016 to 2017). Context from the whole study: An earlier analysis of more than 550 of the donors reported about 300 Gb of sequence data and about 120 million unique TCR beta sequences obtained from 180 million or so T cells. Because of strong linkage in the cohort, a handful of DR-DQ haplotypes were treated as single units for association and clustering. The study aimed to test whether signatures of past pathogen exposure could be identified by cataloging public T cell receptors. A later analysis re-analyzed previously published TCR beta repertoires from 550 to 700 donors and added high-resolution HLA genotyping to study TCR occurrence patterns. A later genetic analysis took genome-wide SNP genotypes for about 60% of the roughly 670 donors and used that subset as a discovery cohort. Across 300 to 500 genotyped donors of the cohort, an average of 235,054 unique TCR beta nucleotide sequences per donor were sequenced, and roughly a sixth of those sequences were non-productive. Class I and class II HLA loci were covered by the typing at four-digit resolution. To predict cytomegalovirus infection status, the study combined high-throughput TCR immunosequencing, statistical association of individual TCRs with disease status, and machine learning. Along with the approximately 600-subject first cohort, a separate validation cohort of over 90 different subjects was used. Rather than using new phenotypic data, the later analysis identified candidate immune exposures from TCR beta sequences and from how often those sequences occurred across donors. Every repertoire in the discovery cohort had been generated on one and the same sequencing platform. The number of donors typed differed by locus, with 629-630 for A, B, C, DRB1 and DQB1, 522 for DQA1, 600 to 610 for DPA1, and some 440 for DPB1. To decide whether each TCR beta V gene segment behaved as functional or pseudogenic, an earlier analysis of some 540 of the donors relied on high-throughput TCR beta sequencing. Of the 300 to 500 genotyped donors, 65% to 90% were placed in the genetic ancestry cluster associated with self-reported Caucasian donors. Donor age, sex, ethnicity and CMV serostatus were compiled together with the repertoire data. Roughly 300 gigabases of sequencing data and roughly 90 million unique TCR sequences were included in an early release covering under 650 HLA-typed donors. The study profiled the T cell repertoires of approximately 700 subjects by immunosequencing and related them to cytomegalovirus serostatus.

Results the study describes overall, beyond this receptor: A later genetic analysis reported fewer N-insertions in productive TCRs among donors in an Asian-associated ancestry cluster than the approximately 670-donor mean. Most TCR sequences were seen in very few donors, while some public TCRs were found in many individuals. Because some donors lacked HLA typing at each locus, the association tests relied only on the typed subset. Specific HLA alleles were associated with more than 15,000 TCR beta sequences at a false discovery rate of 0.05 in a later analysis. The only immune exposure information available for the cohort was CMV serostatus. Roughly uniform sequencing depth across donors was assumed in presence/absence analyses, although this assumption may not hold. The classifier was reported to diagnose cytomegalovirus status with high specificity and sensitivity in both the original cohort and the validation cohort. In an earlier analysis of roughly 500 of the donors, most TCR beta V segments appeared in productive rearrangements about 87% or about 30% of the time, broadly matching IMGT annotations. A further reported finding was that TCR beta sequences accurately predicted the HLA-A and HLA-B alleles for most subjects in the first cohort. In a later analysis, HLA-associated TCR beta chains were found to be more clonally expanded and to have lower generation probabilities than equally common non-associated chains. A cluster of highly shared sequence variants was judged likely to represent a technical artifact of the sequencing pipeline. According to a later analysis, parvovirus B19, influenza, CMV and Epstein-Barr virus appeared linked to several top co-occurrence clusters. A later genetic analysis associated a missense DCLRE1C variant with V-gene and J-gene trimming of TCR beta chains, and an independent cohort replicated the association. Linkage disequilibrium might explain the correlated functional status among segregating V segments, but an unknown experimental factor could not be excluded. A few of the identified cytomegalovirus-associated TCR beta chains were confirmed in vitro to be specific for cytomegalovirus antigens. In a later analysis, TCR association rates were found to vary across HLA loci, with the most associated TCRs seen for DRB1 alleles and the fewest for HLA-C alleles. The 87-base-pair reads could not distinguish some IMGT-functional V segments, including TRBV6-2 and TRBV6-3, so those segments were excluded. A later analysis found that most CMV-associated TCR beta chains appeared HLA-restricted, with HLA associations seemingly driven largely by CMV exposure. The study listed 164 TCR beta chains as associated with cytomegalovirus. When HLA alleles, especially DR and DQ, strongly co-occurred, attributing TCR associations to individual alleles was difficult. According to the authors, the approach could potentially be generalized to other disease states and immunological phenotypes. In this cohort, only TCR beta chains were sequenced, and detectable features were limited by the absence of alpha or paired-chain data. Because counts were too low, about 15 rarely observed V segments, including chromosome 9 orphons, were left out of the earlier analysis of 587 of the donors.

Counted from cysteine to phenylalanine, this CDR3 has 14 amino acids. Only CDR3 DNA remains: 42 bases, in frame from the first base. CDR1 LNHDA and CDR2 SQIVND were looked up in the germline V gene (reference sequence). Relative to germline, V is 3 bases shorter and J is 6 bases shorter, with 14 bases between their ends. The library was produced with the immunoSEQ multiplex PCR assay. For the multiplex PCR, a mixture combining 60 forward primers for TCR Vbeta segments and 13 reverse primers for TCR Jbeta segments was used. Amplification of the CDR3 region of rearranged TCR beta genes was performed with a multiplex PCR assay on genomic DNA. On the Illumina HiSeq System, the amplified TCR beta libraries were sequenced as 87-base-pair reads. Under the source paper's analysis protocol: Across the 670 or so repertoires, a later analysis counted tens of millions of unique TCR beta chains, some 11 million of which were shared by at least two donors. Raw reads were error-corrected and collapsed into unique sequences with a nearest-neighbor algorithm that merged closely related sequences to remove PCR and sequencing errors. CDR3 sequences were aligned to IMGT reference sequences to assign V, D and J gene segments. For a sequence to be retained, a match of at least six nucleotides to both a V gene segment and a J gene segment was required. A rearrangement was called productive if the CDR3 had no stop codons and remained in frame with V and J, and every other rearrangement was called non-productive. CDR3 was defined by IMGT convention, running from the second conserved V-encoded cysteine to the conserved J-encoded phenylalanine. The earlier analysis of roughly 590 of the donors excluded any sequence lacking an unambiguous match to a single V gene segment. In an earlier analysis of several hundred of the donors, a V segment was called functional when productive rearrangements were above 56.7%, and segregating when the standard deviation between donors exceeded 5%. A statistical classification framework was built to diagnose cytomegalovirus status from the catalog of TCR beta chain sequences. In a later analysis, TCR nucleotide sequences were compared against IMGT/GENE-DB human TR gene sequences so that V and J genes could be assigned. In a later analysis, CDR3 sequences and most-parsimonious VDJ recombination scenarios were assigned using the TCRdist pipeline. In a later analysis, each TCR beta chain was defined by its CDR3 amino acid sequence together with its V-gene family, and reads lacking a unique V-gene family were excluded. In a later analysis, fewer than 650 highly shared, low-generation-probability nucleotide sequences were removed to address suspected cross-contamination and a sequencing artifact. In a later analysis, a clonal expansion index was calculated for each public chain from normalized within-repertoire ranks of inferred template counts. In a later analysis, generation probabilities were computed using a VDJ recombination model fitted to out-of-frame rearrangements, and the results were checked against IGoR. A later analysis scored TCR-TCR, TCR-HLA and TCR-CMV co-occurrence with hypergeometric tests, applying a repertoire-size bias correction to TCR pairs. False discovery rates were estimated in a later analysis by permuting HLA or CMV assignments 20 times. In a later analysis, co-occurring TCRs were grouped using DBSCAN, with TCRdist sequence similarity added in when clustering inside HLA-allele-positive subsets. Repertoires with fewer than 30,000 or more than 120,000 public chains were left out of co-occurrence clustering, as were about 5 repertoires with anomalous nucleotide sharing. This immuneACCESS table, as held by TCRdb, lists in-frame sequences with V and J called but not all clones. Of the missing ones, under half trace to an unresolved V gene in checked studies; the others have no known cause. V, J and clone size are those of that table, while D and trimming were read from the DNA. For this sample there are 210,000 or so clones; roughly 84% appear just once. Of the sample, roughly 0.66% is held by the ten largest clones.

In the case of this clone: It has no known antigen specificity. Nothing much larger sits one base from this clone, and base qualities are not available.

In total, fewer than 750 healthy bone marrow donors made up the cohort. All cohort members were sampled while nominally healthy, although unrecorded immune exposures were likely present. The donor tested CMV seronegative and was one of the 352 seronegative cohort members. Every donor gave a peripheral blood sample, and the peripheral blood mononuclear cells from that sample were used for TCR beta sequencing. The Qiagen DNeasy Blood Extraction Kit was used to extract genomic DNA from the blood cell samples. The sequencing sample was made of PBMCs. The source of this sequence is a boy younger than 10 in good health and CMV-seronegative. The sequence is built from TRBV19 and TRBJ1-2, with the D segment identity uncertain. The encoded CDR3 is CASSIEAVSHGYTF. The nucleotide sequence reads TGTGCCAGTAGTATTGAGGCAGTCTCCCATGGCTACACCTTC.